This TCR beta chain was found in a study of T cell repertoires in cytomegalovirus infection. Study-level information: A matching HLA type, together with CMV infection, was signaled by public TCR beta signatures.

The J segment lost 3 bases and the V segment lost 6 bases, leaving 12 bases of the junction unmatched. CDR1 MNHNS and CDR2 SASEGT come from the germline V gene. The CDR3 has 16 amino acids. This clonotype was seen at least ten times. The antigen is not known. TCRdb independently ran MiXCR on the reads; one entry per CDR3 protein. Among under 350,000 distinct CDR3 sequences listed, about a tenth were seen once. Study-level points and caveats: What dominated the ex vivo response were HLA-C-restricted CMV-specific TCR beta clonotypes. Identification of carriers of CMV plus the relevant HLA was achieved through cumulative public TCR beta family frequency.

V is TRBV6-1 and J is TRBJ1-2; 8 bases are shared with TRBD1. The TCR was taken from a human donor in good health (CMV status not recorded). Some clones in this sample may be carry-over from other donors' samples. Input material: PBMCs. The CDR3 bases are TGTGCCAGCAGCACTGATTACAGGGGGAGCGACTATGGCTACACCTTC. Translating gives CASSTDYRGSDYGYTF.